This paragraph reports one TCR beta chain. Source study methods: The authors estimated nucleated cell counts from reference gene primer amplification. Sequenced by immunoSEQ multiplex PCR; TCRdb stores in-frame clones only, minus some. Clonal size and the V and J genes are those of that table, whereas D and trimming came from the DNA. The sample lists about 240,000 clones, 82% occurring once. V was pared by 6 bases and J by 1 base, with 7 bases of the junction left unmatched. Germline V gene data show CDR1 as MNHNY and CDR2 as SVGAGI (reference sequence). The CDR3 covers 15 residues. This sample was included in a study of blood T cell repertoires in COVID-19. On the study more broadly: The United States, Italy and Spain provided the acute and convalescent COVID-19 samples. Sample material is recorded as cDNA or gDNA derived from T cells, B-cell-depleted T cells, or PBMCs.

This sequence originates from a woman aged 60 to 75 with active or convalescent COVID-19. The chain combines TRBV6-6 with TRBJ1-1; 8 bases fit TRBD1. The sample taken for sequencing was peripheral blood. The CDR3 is CASSPQGAKNTEAFF. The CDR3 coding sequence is TGTGCCAGCAGCCCCCAGGGGGCGAAGAACACTGAAGCTTTCTTT.